This T cell receptor beta chain emerged from a study of CD8 T cells in Susac syndrome. There are a few counts of this clonotype. The CDR3 consists of 11 residues. Between the trimmed V and J ends, which lost 2 bases and 7 bases, there was a span of 6 bases. A quantity of roughly 0.5 to 1 ug RNA underwent reverse transcription using random hexamers. TCRdb reanalysed the immunoSEQ multiplex PCR reads using MiXCR and keeps one entry per CDR3 protein. Among 200,000 to 250,000 distinct CDR3 sequences listed, approximately 90% were seen once. The receptor was derived from a human donor with multiple sclerosis. This rearrangement joins TRBV12-3 or TRBV12-4 to TRBJ2-7; the D is unclear. Source material: CD8+ T cells from PBMCs. CDR3 nucleotides: TGTGCCAGCAGTTTATCCGGGGAGCAGTACTTC. This encodes CASSLSGEQYF.